This T cell receptor (beta chain) is from a study of shared clonotypes between healthy human individuals. Study-wide context: Three CD4 naive, three CD4 memory, two CD8 naive and one CD8 memory plate were used per donor.

With respect to this clone: As yet, its antigen is unknown.

In germline, CDR1 is MDHEN, CDR2 SYDVKM. V lost 4 bases to trimming and J lost 5 bases; unmatched junction nucleotides: 8. The CDR3 consists of 15 residues. Generated by immunoSEQ multiplex PCR, the TCRdb table keeps only in-frame clones and is missing some. The table shows millions of clones, with 85% to 95% occurring only once. The study, taken as a whole, reports: Sharing across four donors was highest in naive CD4 (around 5%) and lowest in memory CD8 (roughly 0.4%).

The clonotype originates from a man aged 18-30 years in good health. Some clones in this sample may be carry-over from other donors' samples. The gene calls are TRBV28 and TRBJ2-7, with 10 bases that match TRBD1. The source material was naive CD4+ T cells from PBMCs. Sample subset: CD45RA+ positively selected. The CDR3 reads CASSSRDRGDHEQYF. In nucleotides, the CDR3 is TGTGCCAGCAGTTCCCGGGACAGGGGAGACCACGAGCAGTACTTC.